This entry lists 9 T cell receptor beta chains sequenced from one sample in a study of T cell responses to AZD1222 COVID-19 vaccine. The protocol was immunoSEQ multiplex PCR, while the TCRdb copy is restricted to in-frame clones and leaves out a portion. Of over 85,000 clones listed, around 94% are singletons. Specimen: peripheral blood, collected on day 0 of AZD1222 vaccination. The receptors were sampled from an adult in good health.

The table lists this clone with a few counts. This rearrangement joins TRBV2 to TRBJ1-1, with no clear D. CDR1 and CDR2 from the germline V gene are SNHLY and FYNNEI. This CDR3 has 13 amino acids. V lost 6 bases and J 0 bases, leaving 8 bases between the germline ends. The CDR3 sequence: CASRLGLNTEAFF. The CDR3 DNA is TGTGCCAGCAGGCTCGGGCTGAACACTGAAGCTTTCTTT. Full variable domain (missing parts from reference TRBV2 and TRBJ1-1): EPEVTQTPSHQVTQMGQEVILRCVPISNHLYFYWYRQILGQKVEFLVSFYNNEISEKSEIFDDQFSVERPDGSNFTLKIRSTKLEDSAMYFCASRLGLNTEAFFGQGTRLTVV.

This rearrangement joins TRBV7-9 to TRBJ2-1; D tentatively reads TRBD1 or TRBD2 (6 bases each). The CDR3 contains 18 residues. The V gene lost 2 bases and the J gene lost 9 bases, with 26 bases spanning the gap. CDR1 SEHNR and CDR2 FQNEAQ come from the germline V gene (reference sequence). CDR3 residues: CASSLYSSGAYLGGEQFF. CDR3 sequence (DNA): TGTGCCAGCAGCTTATATAGTTCGGGGGCCTACCTAGGGGGTGAGCAGTTCTTC.

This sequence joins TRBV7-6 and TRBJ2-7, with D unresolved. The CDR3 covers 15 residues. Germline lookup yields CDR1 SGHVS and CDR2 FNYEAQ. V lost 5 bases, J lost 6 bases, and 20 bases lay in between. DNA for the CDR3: TGTGCCAGCAGCCCCTCCTCCCCTAAAGATGGCGAGCAGTACTTC. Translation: CASSPSSPKDGEQYF. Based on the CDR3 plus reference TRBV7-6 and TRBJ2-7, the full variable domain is GAGVSQSPRYKVTKRGQDVALRCDPISGHVSLYWYRQALGQGPEFLTYFNYEAQQDKSGLPNDRFSAERPEGSISTLTIQRTEQRDSAMYRCASSPSSPKDGEQYFGPGTRLTVT.

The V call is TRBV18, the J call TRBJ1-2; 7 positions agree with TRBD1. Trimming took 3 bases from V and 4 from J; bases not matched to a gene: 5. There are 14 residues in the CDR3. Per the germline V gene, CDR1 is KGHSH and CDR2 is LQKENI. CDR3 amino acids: CASSPGRGAYGYTF. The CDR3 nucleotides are TGTGCCAGCTCACCGGGCAGGGGGGCCTATGGCTACACCTTC.

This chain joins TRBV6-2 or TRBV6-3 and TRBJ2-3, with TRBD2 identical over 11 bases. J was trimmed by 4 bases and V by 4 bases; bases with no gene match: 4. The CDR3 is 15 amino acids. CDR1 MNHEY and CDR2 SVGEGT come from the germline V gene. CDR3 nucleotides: TGTGCCAGCAGTTTTACTAGCGGGAGCCCAGATACGCAGTATTTT. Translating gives CASSFTSGSPDTQYF.

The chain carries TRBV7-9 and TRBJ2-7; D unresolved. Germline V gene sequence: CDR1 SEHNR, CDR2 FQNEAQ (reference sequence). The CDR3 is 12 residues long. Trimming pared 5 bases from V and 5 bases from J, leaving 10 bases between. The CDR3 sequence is CASSPGADEQYF. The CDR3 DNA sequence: TGTGCCAGCAGCCCGGGTGCGGACGAGCAGTACTTC. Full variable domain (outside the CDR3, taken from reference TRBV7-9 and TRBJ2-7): DTGVSQNPRHKITKRGQNVTFRCDPISEHNRLYWYRQTLGQGPEFLTYFQNEAQLEKSRLLSDRFSAERPKGSFSTLEIQRTEQGDSAMYLCASSPGADEQYFGPGTRLTVT.

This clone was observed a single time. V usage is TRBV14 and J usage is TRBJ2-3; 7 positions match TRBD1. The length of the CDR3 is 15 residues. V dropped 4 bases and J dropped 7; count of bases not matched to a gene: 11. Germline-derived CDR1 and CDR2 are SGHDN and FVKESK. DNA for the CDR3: TGTGCCAGCAGCCGACAGGGACCTCTTGGAAATACGCAGTATTTT. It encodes CASSRQGPLGNTQYF.

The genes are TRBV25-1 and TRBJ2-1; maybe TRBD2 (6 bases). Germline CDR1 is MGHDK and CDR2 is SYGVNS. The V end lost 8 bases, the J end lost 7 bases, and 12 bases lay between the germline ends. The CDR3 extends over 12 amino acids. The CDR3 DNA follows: TGTGCCAGCTGCGGGACGAAGAATGAGCAGTTCTTC. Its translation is CASCGTKNEQFF.

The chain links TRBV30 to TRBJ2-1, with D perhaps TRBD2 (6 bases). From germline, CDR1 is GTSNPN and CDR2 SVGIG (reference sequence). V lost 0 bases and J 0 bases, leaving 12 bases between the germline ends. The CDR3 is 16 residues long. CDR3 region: CAWSVLGSGSYNEQFF. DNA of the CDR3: TGTGCCTGGAGTGTACTAGGTAGCGGCTCCTACAATGAGCAGTTCTTC.